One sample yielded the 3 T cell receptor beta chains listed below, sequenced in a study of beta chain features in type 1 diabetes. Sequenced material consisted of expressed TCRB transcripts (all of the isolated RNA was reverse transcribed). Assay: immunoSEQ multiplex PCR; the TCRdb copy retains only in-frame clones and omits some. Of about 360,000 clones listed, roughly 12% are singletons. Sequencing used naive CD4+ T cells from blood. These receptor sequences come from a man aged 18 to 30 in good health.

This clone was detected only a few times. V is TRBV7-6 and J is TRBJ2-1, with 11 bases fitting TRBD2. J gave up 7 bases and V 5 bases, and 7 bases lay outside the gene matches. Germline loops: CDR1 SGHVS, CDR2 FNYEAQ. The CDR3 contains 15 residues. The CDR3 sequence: CASSHGTSGRNEQFF. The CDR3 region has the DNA TGTGCCAGCAGCCACGGGACTAGCGGTAGGAATGAGCAGTTCTTC.

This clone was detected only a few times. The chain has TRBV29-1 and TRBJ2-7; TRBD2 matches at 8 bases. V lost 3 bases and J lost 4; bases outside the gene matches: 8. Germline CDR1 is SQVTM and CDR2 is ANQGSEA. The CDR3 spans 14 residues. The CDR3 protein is CSVDRSGSTYEQYF. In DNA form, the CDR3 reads TGCAGCGTTGATCGGAGCGGGAGTACATACGAGCAGTACTTC.

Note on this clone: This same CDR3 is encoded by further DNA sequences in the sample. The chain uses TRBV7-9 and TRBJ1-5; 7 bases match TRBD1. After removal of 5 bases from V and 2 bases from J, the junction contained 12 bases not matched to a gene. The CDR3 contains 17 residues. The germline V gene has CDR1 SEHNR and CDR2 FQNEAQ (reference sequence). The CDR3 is CASSTTEGAWGNQPQHF. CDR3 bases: TGTGCCAGCAGCACAACGGAGGGGGCTTGGGGCAATCAGCCCCAGCATTTT.